Sequencing of this TCR beta chain was carried out in a study of blood T cell repertoires in COVID-19. Original data processing: Counts of nucleated cells, estimated from reference gene primer amplification, were obtained. The protocol was immunoSEQ multiplex PCR, while the TCRdb copy is restricted to in-frame clones and leaves out a portion. D and trimming were read from the DNA, whereas the V and J calls and clone size are those reported in that table. This sample has approximately 200,000 clones, with about 91% found just once. In germline, CDR1 is DFQATT, CDR2 SNEGSKA (reference sequence). CDR3 length: 11 amino acids. V was trimmed by 4 bases and J by 5 bases, leaving 8 bases between them.

The chain uses TRBV20-1 and TRBJ2-5; weak D call: TRBD2 (6 bases). The sequence was collected from a woman aged 25 to 39 with acute or convalescent COVID-19. What was sequenced was peripheral blood. CDR3 bases: TGCAGTGCTAACGGAGGGGAGACCCAGTACTTC. This codes for CSANGGETQYF.